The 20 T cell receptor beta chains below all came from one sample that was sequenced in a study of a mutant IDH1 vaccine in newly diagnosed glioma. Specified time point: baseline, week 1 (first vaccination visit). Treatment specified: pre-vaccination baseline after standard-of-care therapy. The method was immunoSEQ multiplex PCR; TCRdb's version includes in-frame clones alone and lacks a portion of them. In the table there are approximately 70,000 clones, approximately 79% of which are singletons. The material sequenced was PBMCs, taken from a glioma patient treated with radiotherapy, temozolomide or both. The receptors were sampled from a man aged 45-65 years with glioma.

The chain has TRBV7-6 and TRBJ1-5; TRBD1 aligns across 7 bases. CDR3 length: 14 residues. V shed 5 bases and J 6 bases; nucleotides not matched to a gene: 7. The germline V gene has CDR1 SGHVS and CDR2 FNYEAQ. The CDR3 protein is CASSPRQGSQPQHF. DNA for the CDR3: TGTGCCAGCAGCCCACGACAGGGTAGTCAGCCCCAGCATTTT.

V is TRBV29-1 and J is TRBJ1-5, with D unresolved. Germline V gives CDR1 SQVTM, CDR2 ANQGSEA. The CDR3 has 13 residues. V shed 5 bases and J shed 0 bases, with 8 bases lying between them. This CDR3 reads CSVLVYSNQPQHF. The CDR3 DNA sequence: TGCAGCGTTCTGGTCTATAGCAATCAGCCCCAGCATTTT.

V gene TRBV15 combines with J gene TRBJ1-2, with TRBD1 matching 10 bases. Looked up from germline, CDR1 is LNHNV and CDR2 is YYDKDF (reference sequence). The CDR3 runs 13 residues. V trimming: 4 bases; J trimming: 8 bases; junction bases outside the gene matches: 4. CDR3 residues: CATSTGTGEGYTF. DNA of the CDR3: TGTGCCACCAGCACCGGGACAGGGGAAGGCTACACCTTC.

The CDR3 nucleotides are TGTGCCAGCAGTTCCGGGACAGGATTCTCCTACAATGAGCAGTTCTTC. Its protein is CASSSGTGFSYNEQFF. This chain uses TRBV27 with TRBJ2-1, with TRBD1 identical over 8 bases. The germline gives CDR1 MNHEY, CDR2 SMNVEV (reference sequence). CDR3 length equals 16 residues. V trimming: 4 bases; J trimming: 0 bases; junction bases outside the gene matches: 5.

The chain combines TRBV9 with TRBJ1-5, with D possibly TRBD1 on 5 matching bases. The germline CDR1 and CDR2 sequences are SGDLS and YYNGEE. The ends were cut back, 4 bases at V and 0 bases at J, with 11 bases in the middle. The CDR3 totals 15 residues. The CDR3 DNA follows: TGTGCCAGCAGCCCAGAGGGGTATAGCAATCAGCCCCAGCATTTT. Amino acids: CASSPEGYSNQPQHF.

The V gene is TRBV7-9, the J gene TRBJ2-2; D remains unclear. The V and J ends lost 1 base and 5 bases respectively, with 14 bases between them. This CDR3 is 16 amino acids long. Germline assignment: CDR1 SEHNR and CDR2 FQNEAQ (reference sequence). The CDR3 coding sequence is TGTGCCAGCAGCTTAGACCTTGGGGTTGGAACCGGGGAGCTGTTTTTT. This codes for CASSLDLGVGTGELFF.

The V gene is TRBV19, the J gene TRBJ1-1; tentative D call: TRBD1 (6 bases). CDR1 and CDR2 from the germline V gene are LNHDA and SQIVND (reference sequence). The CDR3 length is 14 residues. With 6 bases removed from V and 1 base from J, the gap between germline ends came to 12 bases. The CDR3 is CASRILTGNTEAFF. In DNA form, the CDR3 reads TGTGCCAGTAGGATACTGACAGGGAACACTGAAGCTTTCTTT.

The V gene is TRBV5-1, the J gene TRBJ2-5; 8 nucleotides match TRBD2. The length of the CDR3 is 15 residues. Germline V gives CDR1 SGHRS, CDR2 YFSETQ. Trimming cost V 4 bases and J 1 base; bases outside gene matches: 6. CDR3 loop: CASSPLAGSQETQYF. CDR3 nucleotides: TGCGCCAGCAGCCCTCTAGCGGGCAGCCAAGAGACCCAGTACTTC.

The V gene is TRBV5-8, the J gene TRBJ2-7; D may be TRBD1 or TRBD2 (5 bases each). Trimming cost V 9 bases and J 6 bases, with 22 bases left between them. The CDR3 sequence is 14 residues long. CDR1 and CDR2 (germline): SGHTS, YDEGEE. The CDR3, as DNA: TGTGCCACGTTCTCGGGGCAAACCAGACGCGAGCAGTACTTC. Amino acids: CATFSGQTRREQYF.

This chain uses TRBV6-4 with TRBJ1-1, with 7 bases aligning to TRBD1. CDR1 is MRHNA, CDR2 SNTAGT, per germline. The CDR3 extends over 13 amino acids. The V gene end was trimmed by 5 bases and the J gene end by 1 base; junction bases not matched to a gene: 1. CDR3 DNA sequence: TGTGCCAGCAGTAGACAGGGGAACACTGAAGCTTTCTTT. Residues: CASSRQGNTEAFF.

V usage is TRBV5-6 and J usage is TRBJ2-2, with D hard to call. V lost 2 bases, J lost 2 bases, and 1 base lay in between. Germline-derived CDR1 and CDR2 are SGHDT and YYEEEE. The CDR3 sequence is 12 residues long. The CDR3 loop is CASSLNTGELFF. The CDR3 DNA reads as TGTGCCAGCAGCTTAAACACCGGGGAGCTGTTTTTT. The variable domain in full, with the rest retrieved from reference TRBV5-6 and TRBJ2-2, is DAGVTQSPTHLIKTRGQQVTLRCSPKSGHDTVSWYQQALGQGPQFIFQYYEEEERQRGNFPDRFSGHQFPNYSSELNVNALLLGDSALYLCASSLNTGELFFGEGSRLTVL.

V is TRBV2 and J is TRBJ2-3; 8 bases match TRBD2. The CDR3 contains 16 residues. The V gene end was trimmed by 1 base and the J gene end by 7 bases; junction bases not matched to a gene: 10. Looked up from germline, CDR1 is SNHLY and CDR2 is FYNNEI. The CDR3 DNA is TGTGCCAGCAGTGAAGGGAGTCTAGCGGGCGGCTATACGCAGTATTTT. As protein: CASSEGSLAGGYTQYF.

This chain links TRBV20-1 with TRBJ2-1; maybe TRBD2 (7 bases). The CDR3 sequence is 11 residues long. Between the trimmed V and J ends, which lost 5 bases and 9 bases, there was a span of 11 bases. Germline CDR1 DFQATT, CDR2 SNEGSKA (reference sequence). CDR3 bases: TGCAGTGCTCAAGGGGGGGGTGAGCAGTTCTTC. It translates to CSAQGGGEQFF.

CDR3 residues: CASSPTGQQETQYF. CDR3 in DNA: TGTGCCAGCTCCCCAACGGGACAGCAAGAGACCCAGTACTTC. The chain joins TRBV18 to TRBJ2-5; 7 positions agree with TRBD1. The CDR3 has 14 amino acids. Trimming took 6 bases from V and 2 from J; bases not matched to a gene: 6. The germline V gene encodes CDR1 KGHSH and CDR2 LQKENI.

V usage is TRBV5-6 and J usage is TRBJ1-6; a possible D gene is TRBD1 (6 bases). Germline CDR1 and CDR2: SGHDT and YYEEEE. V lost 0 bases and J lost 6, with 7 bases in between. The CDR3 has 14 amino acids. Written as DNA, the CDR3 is TGTGCCAGCAGCTTGGAACAGGGTAATTCACCCCTCCACTTT. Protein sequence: CASSLEQGNSPLHF.

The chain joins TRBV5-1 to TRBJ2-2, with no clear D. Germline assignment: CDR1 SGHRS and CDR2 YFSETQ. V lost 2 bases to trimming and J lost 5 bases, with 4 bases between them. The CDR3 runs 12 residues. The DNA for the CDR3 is TGCGCCAGCAGCTTAGATACCGGGGAGCTGTTTTTT. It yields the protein CASSLDTGELFF. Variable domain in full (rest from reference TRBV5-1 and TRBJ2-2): KAGVTQTPRYLIKTRGQQVTLSCSPISGHRSVSWYQQTPGQGLQFLFEYFSETQRNKGNFPGRFSGRQFSNSRSEMNVSTLELGDSALYLCASSLDTGELFFGEGSRLTVL.

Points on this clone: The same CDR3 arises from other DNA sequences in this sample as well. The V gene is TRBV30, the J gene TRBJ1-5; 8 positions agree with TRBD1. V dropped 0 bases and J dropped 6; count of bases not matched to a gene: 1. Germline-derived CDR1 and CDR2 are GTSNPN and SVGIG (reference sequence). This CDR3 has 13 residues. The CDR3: CAWSVQGGQPQHF. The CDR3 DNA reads TGTGCCTGGAGTGTACAGGGGGGTCAGCCCCAGCATTTT.

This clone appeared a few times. The CDR3 DNA reads as TGTGCCAGTAACCAGGGCTACACTGAAGCTTTCTTT. This sequence encodes CASNQGYTEAFF. The chain joins TRBV19 to TRBJ1-1, with a tentative D call TRBD1 (5 bases). V lost 7 bases, J lost 3 bases, and 9 bases lay in between. The CDR3 extends over 12 amino acids. The germline gives CDR1 LNHDA, CDR2 SQIVND (reference sequence).

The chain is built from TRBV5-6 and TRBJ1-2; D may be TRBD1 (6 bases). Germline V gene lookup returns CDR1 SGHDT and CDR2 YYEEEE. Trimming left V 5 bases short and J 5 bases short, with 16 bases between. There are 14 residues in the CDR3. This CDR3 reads CASRDRSSRYGYTF. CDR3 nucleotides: TGTGCCAGCAGAGACAGGTCCTCGAGGTATGGCTACACCTTC. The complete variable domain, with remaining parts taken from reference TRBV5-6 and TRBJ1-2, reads DAGVTQSPTHLIKTRGQQVTLRCSPKSGHDTVSWYQQALGQGPQFIFQYYEEEERQRGNFPDRFSGHQFPNYSSELNVNALLLGDSALYLCASRDRSSRYGYTFGSGTRLTVV.

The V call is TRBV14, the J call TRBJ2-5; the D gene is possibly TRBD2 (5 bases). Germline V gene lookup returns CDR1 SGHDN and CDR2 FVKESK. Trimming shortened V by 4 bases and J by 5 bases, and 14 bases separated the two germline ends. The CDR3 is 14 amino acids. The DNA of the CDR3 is TGTGCCAGCAGCCCGAGTCTGCGAGGGGAGACCCAGTACTTC. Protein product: CASSPSLRGETQYF.